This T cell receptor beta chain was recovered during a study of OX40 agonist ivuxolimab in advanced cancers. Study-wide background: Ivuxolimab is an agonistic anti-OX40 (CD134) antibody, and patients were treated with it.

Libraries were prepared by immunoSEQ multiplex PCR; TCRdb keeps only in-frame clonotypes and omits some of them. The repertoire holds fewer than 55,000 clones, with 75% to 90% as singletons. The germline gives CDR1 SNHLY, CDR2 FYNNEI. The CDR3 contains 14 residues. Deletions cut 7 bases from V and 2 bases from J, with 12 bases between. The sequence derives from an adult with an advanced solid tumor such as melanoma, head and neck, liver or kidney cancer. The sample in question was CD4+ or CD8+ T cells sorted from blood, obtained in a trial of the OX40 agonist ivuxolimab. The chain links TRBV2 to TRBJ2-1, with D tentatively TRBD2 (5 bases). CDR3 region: CASNPEGPYNEQFF. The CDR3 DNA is TGTGCCAGCAATCCTGAGGGTCCCTACAATGAGCAGTTCTTC.